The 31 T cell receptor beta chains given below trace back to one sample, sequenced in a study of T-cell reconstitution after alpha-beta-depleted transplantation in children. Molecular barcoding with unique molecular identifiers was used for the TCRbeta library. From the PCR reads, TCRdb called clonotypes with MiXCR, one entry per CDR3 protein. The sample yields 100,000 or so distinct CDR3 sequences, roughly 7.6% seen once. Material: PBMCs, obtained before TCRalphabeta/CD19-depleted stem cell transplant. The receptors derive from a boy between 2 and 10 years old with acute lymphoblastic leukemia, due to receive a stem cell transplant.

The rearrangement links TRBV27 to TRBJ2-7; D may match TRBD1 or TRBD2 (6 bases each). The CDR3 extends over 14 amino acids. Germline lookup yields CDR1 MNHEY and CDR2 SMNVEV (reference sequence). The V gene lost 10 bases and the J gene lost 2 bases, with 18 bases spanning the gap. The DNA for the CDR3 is TGTGCCACCCGGGGAAGGGGGGTCCCCTACGAGCAGTACTTC. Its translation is CATRGRGVPYEQYF.

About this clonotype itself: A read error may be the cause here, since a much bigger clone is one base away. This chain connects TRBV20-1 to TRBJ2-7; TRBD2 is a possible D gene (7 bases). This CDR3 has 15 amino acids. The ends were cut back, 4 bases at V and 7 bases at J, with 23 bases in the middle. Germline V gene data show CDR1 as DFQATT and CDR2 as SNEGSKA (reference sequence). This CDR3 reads CSAKKRGGASGEQYF. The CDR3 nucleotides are TGCAGTGCTAAAAAAAGGGGGGGGGCCTCAGGGGAGCAGTACTTC.

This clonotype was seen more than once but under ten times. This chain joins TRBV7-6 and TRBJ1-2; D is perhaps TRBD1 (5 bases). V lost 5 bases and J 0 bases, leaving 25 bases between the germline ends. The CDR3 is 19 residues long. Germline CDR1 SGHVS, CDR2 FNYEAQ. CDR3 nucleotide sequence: TGTGCCAGCAGCCCGACCCCCGCAGGGAGGAGGCAAGCTAACTATGGCTACACCTTC. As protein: CASSPTPAGRRQANYGYTF. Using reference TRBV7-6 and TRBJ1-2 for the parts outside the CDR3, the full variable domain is GAGVSQSPRYKVTKRGQDVALRCDPISGHVSLYWYRQALGQGPEFLTYFNYEAQQDKSGLPNDRFSAERPEGSISTLTIQRTEQRDSAMYRCASSPTPAGRRQANYGYTFGSGTRLTVV.

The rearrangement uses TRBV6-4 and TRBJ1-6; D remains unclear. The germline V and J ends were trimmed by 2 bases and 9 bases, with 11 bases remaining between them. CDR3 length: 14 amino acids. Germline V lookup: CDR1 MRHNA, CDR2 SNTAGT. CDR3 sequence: CASSDGEGGSPLHF. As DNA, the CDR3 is TGTGCCAGCAGTGACGGAGAGGGAGGTTCACCCCTCCACTTT.

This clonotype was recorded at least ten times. CDR3 in DNA: TGCAGTGCTAGAGATATGGCAAATGAAAAACTGTTTTTT. The encoded protein is CSARDMANEKLFF. The genes are TRBV20-1 and TRBJ1-4; D not resolved. Germline-derived CDR1 and CDR2 are DFQATT and SNEGSKA (reference sequence). The CDR3 is 13 residues long. V was shortened by 0 bases and J by 5 bases, with 7 bases between the two germline ends.

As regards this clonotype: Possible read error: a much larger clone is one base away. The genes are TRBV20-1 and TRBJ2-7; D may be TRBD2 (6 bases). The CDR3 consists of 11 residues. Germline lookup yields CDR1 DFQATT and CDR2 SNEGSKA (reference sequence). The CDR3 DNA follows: TGCAGTGCCGGGGGAGCCTACAAGCAGTACTTC. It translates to CSAGGAYKQYF.

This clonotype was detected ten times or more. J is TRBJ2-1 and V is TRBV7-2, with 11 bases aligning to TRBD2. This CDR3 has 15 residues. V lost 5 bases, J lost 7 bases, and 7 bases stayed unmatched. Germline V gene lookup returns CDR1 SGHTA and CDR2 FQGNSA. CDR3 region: CASSQLAGGGNEQFF. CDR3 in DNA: TGTGCCAGCAGCCAGCTAGCGGGGGGCGGGAATGAGCAGTTCTTC.

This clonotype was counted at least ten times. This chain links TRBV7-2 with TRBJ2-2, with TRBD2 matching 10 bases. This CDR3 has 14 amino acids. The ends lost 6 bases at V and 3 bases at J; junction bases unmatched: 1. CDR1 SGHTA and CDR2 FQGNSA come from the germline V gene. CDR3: CASRAGGHTGELFF. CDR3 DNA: TGTGCCAGCAGAGCGGGGGGGCACACCGGGGAGCTGTTTTTT.

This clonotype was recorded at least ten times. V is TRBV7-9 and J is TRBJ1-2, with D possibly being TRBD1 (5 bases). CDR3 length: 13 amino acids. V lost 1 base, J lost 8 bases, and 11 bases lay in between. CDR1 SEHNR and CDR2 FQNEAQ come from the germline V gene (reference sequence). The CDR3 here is CASSLEAGNGYTF. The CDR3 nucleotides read TGTGCCAGCAGCTTAGAAGCAGGGAACGGCTACACCTTC. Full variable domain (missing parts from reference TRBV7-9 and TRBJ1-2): DTGVSQNPRHKITKRGQNVTFRCDPISEHNRLYWYRQTLGQGPEFLTYFQNEAQLEKSRLLSDRFSAERPKGSFSTLEIQRTEQGDSAMYLCASSLEAGNGYTFGSGTRLTVV.

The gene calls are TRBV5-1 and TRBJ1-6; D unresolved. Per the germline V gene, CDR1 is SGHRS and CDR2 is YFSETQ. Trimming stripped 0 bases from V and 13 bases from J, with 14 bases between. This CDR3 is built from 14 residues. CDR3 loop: CASSLDSLGWPLHF. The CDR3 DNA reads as TGCGCCAGCAGCTTGGACAGTTTGGGCTGGCCCCTCCACTTT.

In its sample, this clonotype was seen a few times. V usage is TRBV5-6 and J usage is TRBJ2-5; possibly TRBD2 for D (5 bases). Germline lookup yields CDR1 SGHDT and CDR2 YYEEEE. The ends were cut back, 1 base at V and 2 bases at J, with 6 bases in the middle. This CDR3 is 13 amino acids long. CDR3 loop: CASSLRLQETQYF. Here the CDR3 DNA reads TGTGCCAGCAGCTTGAGACTACAAGAGACCCAGTACTTC. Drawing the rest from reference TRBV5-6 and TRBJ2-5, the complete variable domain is DAGVTQSPTHLIKTRGQQVTLRCSPKSGHDTVSWYQQALGQGPQFIFQYYEEEERQRGNFPDRFSGHQFPNYSSELNVNALLLGDSALYLCASSLRLQETQYFGPGTRLLVL.

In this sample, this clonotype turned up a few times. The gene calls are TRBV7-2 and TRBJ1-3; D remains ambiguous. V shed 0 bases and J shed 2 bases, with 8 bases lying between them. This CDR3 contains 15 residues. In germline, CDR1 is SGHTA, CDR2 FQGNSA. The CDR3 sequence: CASSLAPGPGNTIYF. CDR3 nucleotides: TGTGCCAGCAGCTTAGCCCCCGGACCTGGAAACACCATATATTTT.

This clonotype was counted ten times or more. The CDR3 region has the DNA TGCGCCAGCAGCTCCCCCGGGCGGGGGGGATCCGAGACCCAGTACTTC. This gives the protein CASSSPGRGGSETQYF. The rearrangement uses TRBV5-1 and TRBJ2-5, with 9 nucleotides matching TRBD2. The CDR3 is 16 residues long. CDR1 and CDR2 from the germline V gene are SGHRS and YFSETQ. J was trimmed by 5 bases and V by 3 bases; bases with no gene match: 11.

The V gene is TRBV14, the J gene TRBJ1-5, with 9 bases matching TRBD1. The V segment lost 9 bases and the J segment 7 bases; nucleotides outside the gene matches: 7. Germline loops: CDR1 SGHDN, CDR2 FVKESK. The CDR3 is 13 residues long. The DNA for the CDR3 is TGTGCCAGACGGGACAGGGATCCCCAGCCCCAGCATTTT. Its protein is CARRDRDPQPQHF. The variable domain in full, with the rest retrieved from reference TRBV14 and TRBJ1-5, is EAGVTQFPSHSVIEKGQTVTLRCDPISGHDNLYWYRRVMGKEIKFLLHFVKESKQDESGMPNNRFLAERTGGTYSTLKVQPAELEDSGVYFCARRDRDPQPQHFGDGTRLSIL.

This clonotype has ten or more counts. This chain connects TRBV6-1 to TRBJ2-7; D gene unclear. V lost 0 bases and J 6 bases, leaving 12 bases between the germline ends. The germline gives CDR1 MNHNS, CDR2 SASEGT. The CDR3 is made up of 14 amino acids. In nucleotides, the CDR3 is TGTGCCAGCAGTGAAGCGGGCCCCCCGAGCGAGCAGTACTTC. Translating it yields CASSEAGPPSEQYF.

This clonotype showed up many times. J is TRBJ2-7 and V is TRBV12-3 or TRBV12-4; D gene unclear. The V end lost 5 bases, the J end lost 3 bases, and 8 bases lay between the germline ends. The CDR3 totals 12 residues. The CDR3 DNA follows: TGTGCCAGCAGTGCCCCATTCTACGAGCAGTACTTC. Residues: CASSAPFYEQYF.

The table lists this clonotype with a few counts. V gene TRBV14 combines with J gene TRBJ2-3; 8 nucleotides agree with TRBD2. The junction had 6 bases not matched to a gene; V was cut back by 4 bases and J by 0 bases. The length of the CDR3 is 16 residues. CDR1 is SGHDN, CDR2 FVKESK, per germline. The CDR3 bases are TGTGCCAGCAGCCGCGTCGGGGGGGGCAGCACAGATACGCAGTATTTT. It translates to CASSRVGGGSTDTQYF.

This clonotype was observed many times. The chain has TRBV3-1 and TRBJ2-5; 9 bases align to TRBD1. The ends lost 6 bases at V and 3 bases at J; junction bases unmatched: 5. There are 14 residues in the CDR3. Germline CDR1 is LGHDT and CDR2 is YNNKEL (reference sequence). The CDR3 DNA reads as TGTGCCAGCAGACCCCGGACAGGGGAAGAGACCCAGTACTTC. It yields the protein CASRPRTGEETQYF.

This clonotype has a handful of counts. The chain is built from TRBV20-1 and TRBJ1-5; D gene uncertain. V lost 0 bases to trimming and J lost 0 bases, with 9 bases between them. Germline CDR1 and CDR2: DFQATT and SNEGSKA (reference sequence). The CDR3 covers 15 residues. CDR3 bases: TGCAGTGCTAGAGAGTCCGTTTATAGCAATCAGCCCCAGCATTTT. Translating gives CSARESVYSNQPQHF.

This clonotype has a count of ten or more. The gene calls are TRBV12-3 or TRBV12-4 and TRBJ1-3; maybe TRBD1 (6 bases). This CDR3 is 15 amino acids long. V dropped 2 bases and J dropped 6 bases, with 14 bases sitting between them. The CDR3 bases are TGTGCCAGCAGTTTAACCGGACAGATAGAAAACACCATATATTTT. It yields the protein CASSLTGQIENTIYF.

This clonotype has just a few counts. As DNA, the CDR3 is TGTGCCAGCAGTTTGGGGACTCTCACAGATACGCAGTATTTT. Translation: CASSLGTLTDTQYF. The gene calls are TRBV12-3 or TRBV12-4 and TRBJ2-3; a possible D gene is TRBD2 (6 bases). V was trimmed by 3 bases and J by 2 bases, leaving 9 bases between them. The CDR3 is made up of 14 amino acids.

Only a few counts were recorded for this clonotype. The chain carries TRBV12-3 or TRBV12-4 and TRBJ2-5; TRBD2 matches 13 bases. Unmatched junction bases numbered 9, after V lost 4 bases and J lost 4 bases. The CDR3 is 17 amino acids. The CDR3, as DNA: TGTGCCAGCAGTTCCCGGACTAGCGGGGGTTACCGAGAGACCCAGTACTTC. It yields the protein CASSSRTSGGYRETQYF.

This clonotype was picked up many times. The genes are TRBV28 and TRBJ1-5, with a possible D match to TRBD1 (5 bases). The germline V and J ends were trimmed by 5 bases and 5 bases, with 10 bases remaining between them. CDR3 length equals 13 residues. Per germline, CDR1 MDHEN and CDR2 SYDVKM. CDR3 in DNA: TGTGCCAGCAGTGCCAGGGTGGATCAGCCCCAGCATTTT. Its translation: CASSARVDQPQHF.

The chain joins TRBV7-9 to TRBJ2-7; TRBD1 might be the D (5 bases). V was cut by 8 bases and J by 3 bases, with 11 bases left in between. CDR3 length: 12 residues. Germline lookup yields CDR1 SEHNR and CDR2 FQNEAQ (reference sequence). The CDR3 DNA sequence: TGTGCCAGCGCGCCCAGGGTCTACGAGCAGTACTTC. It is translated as CASAPRVYEQYF.

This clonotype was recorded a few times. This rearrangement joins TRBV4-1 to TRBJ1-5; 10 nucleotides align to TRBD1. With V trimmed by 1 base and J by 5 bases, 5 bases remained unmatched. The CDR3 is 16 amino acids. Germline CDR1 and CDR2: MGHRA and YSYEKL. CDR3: CASSQVTGGADQPQHF. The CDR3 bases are TGCGCCAGCAGCCAAGTGACAGGGGGCGCCGATCAGCCCCAGCATTTT.

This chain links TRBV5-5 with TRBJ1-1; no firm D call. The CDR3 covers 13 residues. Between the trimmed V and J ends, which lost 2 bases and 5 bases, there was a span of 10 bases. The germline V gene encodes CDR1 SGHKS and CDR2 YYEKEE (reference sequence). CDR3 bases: TGTGCCAGCAGCTTCGGGCATGGGACTGAAGCTTTCTTT. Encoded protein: CASSFGHGTEAFF.

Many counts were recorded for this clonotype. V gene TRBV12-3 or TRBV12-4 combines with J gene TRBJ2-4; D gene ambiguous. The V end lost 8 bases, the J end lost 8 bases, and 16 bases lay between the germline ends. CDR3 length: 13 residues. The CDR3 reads CASGPYGFDIQYF. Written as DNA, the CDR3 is TGTGCCAGCGGACCCTACGGGTTTGACATTCAGTACTTC.

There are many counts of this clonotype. The CDR3 sequence: CASSQEKLSRTGRSEQYF. The CDR3, as DNA: TGTGCCAGCAGCCAAGAAAAATTGTCTAGGACAGGGAGGAGCGAGCAGTACTTC. The chain joins TRBV3-1 to TRBJ2-7; 8 nucleotides agree with TRBD1. CDR3 size: 18 residues. Germline values: CDR1 LGHDT, CDR2 YNNKEL (reference sequence). V lost 0 bases and J lost 6; bases outside the gene matches: 16.

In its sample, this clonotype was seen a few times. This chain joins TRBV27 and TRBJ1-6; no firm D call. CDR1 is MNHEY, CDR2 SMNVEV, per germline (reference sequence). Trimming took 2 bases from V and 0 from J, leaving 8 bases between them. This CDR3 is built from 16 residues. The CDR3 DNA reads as TGTGCCAGCAGTTTAGCGGAGAGCTCCTATAATTCACCCCTCCACTTT. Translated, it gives CASSLAESSYNSPLHF.

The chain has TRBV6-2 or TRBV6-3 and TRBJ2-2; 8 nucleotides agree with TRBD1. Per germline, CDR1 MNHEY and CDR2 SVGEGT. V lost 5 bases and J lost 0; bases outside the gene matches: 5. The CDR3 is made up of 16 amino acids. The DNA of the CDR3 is TGTGCCAGCAGTCCCTACAGGGGGGCGAACACCGGGGAGCTGTTTTTT. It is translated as CASSPYRGANTGELFF.

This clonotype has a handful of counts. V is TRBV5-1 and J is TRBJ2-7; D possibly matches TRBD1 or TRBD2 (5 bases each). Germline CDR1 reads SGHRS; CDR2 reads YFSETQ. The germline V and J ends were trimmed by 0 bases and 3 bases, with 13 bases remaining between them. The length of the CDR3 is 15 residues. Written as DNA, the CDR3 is TGCGCCAGCAGCTTGGGGGATCGGGGCAGCTACGAGCAGTACTTC. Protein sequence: CASSLGDRGSYEQYF.